The TCR beta chain described here comes from a study of CD8 T cells in ankylosing spondylitis (dated 2017 in TCRdb). Study-wide context: T cell receptor beta repertoires were profiled in healthy donors and ankylosing spondylitis patients so that disease-linked TCR variants could be found. In total, the full study cohort was made up of some 110 healthy donors and approximately 27 ankylosing spondylitis patients. Samples of peripheral blood were taken, and for ankylosing spondylitis patients, synovial fluid was collected as well. The research as a whole found: A TCR beta motif made up of fewer than 10 highly homologous amino acid variants appeared to be characteristic of blood from ankylosing spondylitis patients. In peripheral blood, the disease-linked clones were found at relatively low frequencies and had a CD8+ phenotype. Some of the motif variants had been reported before in the synovial fluid and blood of reactive arthritis patients, a finding that suggests common disease-initiation mechanisms. According to the report, matched synovial fluid samples from ankylosing spondylitis patients were significantly enriched for the disease-linked clones.

In this sample, this clonotype turned up a few times. The antigen it recognizes is unknown. It has no much larger one-base neighbor in the sample; base qualities were not kept. Sequencing used an Illumina HiSeq 2500. TCR beta libraries were prepared by quantitative 5'-RACE with molecular barcodes. For the original study's pipeline: To identify disease-linked TCR variants, a new computational method was used, one built on a probabilistic model of VDJ rearrangement. TCRdb reprocessing: public reads trimmed at Q25 with fastp, clones called with MiXCR, in-frame beta chains kept. Duplicate CDR3 protein sequences are folded into a single record with the most common DNA and genes. For this entry, the V and J calls and clone size follow TCRdb and not the study's own pipeline. Here the sample has 200,000 or so distinct CDR3 sequences; roughly 20% occur a single time. Approximately 4% of the sample comes from the top ten.

Its CDR3 holds 14 amino acids, cysteine through phenylalanine. Only the CDR3 part of the read is kept: 42 bases, read in frame from the first base. V is pared back by 1 base and J by 2 bases, with 6 bases lying between the germline termini. The chain uses TRBV12-3 or TRBV12-4 and TRBJ1-5; no D gene is confidently identified. The specimen was blood, either unsorted or a sorted T cell fraction (not recorded which). The receptor comes from a male donor aged 10-35 years with ankylosing spondylitis or in good health (not recorded which). Donor details come from another sample of the same person, matched by shared clones. The nucleotide sequence is given as TGTGCCAGCAGTTTAGACCAGGGCAATCAGCCCCAGCATTTT. Its protein reads: CASSLDQGNQPQHF.